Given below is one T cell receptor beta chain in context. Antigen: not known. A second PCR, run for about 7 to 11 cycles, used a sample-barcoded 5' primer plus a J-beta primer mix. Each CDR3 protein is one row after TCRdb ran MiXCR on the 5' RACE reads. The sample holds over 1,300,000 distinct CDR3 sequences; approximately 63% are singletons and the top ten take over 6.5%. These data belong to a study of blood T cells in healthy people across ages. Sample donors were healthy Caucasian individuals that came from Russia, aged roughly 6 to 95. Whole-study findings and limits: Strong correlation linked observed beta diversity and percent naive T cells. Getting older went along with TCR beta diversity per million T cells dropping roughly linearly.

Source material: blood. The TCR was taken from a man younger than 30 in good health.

The CDR3 is CASSQGLDGFYEQFF. CDR3 DNA: TGCGCCAGCAGCCAAGGGCTAGATGGTTTTTATGAGCAGTTCTTC. The chain employs TRBV4-1 and TRBJ2-1, with no clear D. The germline CDR1 and CDR2 sequences are MGHRA and YSYEKL. The CDR3 is 15 residues long. The V end was cut by 1 base, the J end by 8 bases, with 15 bases between.